This paragraph covers one T cell receptor beta chain sequence. The data originate from a study of T cell changes during pregnancy in multiple sclerosis. The protocol was immunoSEQ multiplex PCR, while the TCRdb copy is restricted to in-frame clones and leaves out a portion. The table lists 100,000 or so clones, just over 90% of them singletons. CDR3 length: 13 residues. The germline V gene has CDR1 SGHRS and CDR2 YFSETQ. Trimming shortened V by 4 bases and J by 5 bases, and 10 bases separated the two germline ends. The sample consisted of peripheral blood, taken after pregnancy. The TCR sequence derives from a female donor with multiple sclerosis, enrolled in a pregnancy study. V usage is TRBV5-1 and J usage is TRBJ1-5, with a possible D match to TRBD1 (5 bases). The CDR3 region is CASSEGQDQPQHF. CDR3 DNA: TGCGCCAGCAGCGAAGGACAAGATCAGCCCCAGCATTTT.